This T cell receptor beta chain emerged from a study of cytomegalovirus exposure and HLA in healthy donors. PCR primers comprised 60 Vbeta and 13 Jbeta primers. This table comes from immunoSEQ multiplex PCR, and its TCRdb copy is limited to in-frame clones, with some not included. The sample lists some 120,000 clones, 75% occurring once. The CDR3 runs 11 residues. V was trimmed by 1 base and J by 5 bases, leaving 4 bases between them. The V gene's germline CDR1 is GTSNPN and CDR2 SVGIG (reference sequence). The chain carries TRBV30 and TRBJ2-3; D is unclear. Sequencing was performed on PBMCs. This TCR derives from a young woman in good health and CMV-seronegative. The CDR3 spells CAWSAQDTQYF. CDR3 in DNA: TGTGCCTGGAGTGCCCAAGATACGCAGTATTTT.